The rows below give T cell receptor beta chains drawn from one sample of a study of shared clonotypes between healthy human individuals. Assay: immunoSEQ multiplex PCR; the TCRdb copy retains only in-frame clones and omits some. The profile covers about 1.5 million clones, with 95% to 99% appearing a single time and approximately 0.45% taken by the ten largest. The sample consisted of naive CD4+ T cells sorted from blood. These receptors originate from a man aged 25-40 years in good health. Both conserved end residues are part of each CDR3. Each record gives: V gene, CDR3 protein.

TRBV28 | CASMKPDRFNQPQHF
TRBV5-5 | CASSLGQGAGYGYTF
TRBV13 | CASSLGTVPYEQYF
TRBV7-8 | CASSLMSVWATEAFF
TRBV5-5 | CASSPPGQFNQPQHF
TRBV5-4 | CASSLAGQGAGELFF
TRBV5-6 | CASSLGGGPADYEQYF
TRBV14 | CASSQFYEQYF
TRBV27 | CASRGVLNEQFF
TRBV10-3 | CAISLLGGEGTDTQYF
TRBV9 | CASSASGQGNEQYF
TRBV5-1 | CASSLEAQGPYEQYF
TRBV7-2 | CASSLEKELAGIYNEQFF
TRBV7-3 | CASSLTRDTEAFF
TRBV2 | CASSRTRSQGTGELFF
TRBV2 | CASSPPGLAGSTDTQYF
TRBV28 | CASSQDYLKQYF
TRBV5-4 | CASSPGGGRGYEQYF
TRBV25-1 | CASRAMTVHTEAFF
TRBV5-4 | CASSLAQPSYNEQFF
TRBV28 | CASSAGGADYGYTF
TRBV5-1 | CASRSSYNEQFF
TRBV7-2 | CASSKRGEGRYQETQYF
TRBV4-3 | CASSQEPTETQYF
TRBV9 | CASSPKLRFSYNEQFF
TRBV6-5 | CASSYTRGARQYF
TRBV6-5 | CASSQGTEAFF
TRBV7-3 | CASSSNIRSEAFF
TRBV19 | CASSIAAERGELFF
TRBV28 | CASRGTGKVEAFF
TRBV19 | CASSTVGTGHQPQHF
TRBV28 | CASSFSDRGMNTEAFF
TRBV5-1 | CALSPTPLGLGEQFF
TRBV7-6 | CASSLSLAGSYEQYF
TRBV6-5 | CASSSANPYGYTF
TRBV30 | CAWSMTSGPSSYEQYF
TRBV11-2 | CASSLVGEPSGNTIYF
TRBV11-2 | CASSRRTGSDNEQFF
TRBV5-1 | CASSLGLGKTYNEQFF
TRBV5-1 | CASSSMTGYQETQYF
TRBV29-1 | CSVDRTGQGDYGYTF
TRBV7-9 | CASSLAGLTDTQYF
TRBV28 | CASSLLLRTIVGGYTF
TRBV28 | CASSLWTGQGNQPQHF
TRBV7-2 | CASRQQGANEKLFF
TRBV11-2 | CASSRLAGKGEQFF
TRBV18 | CASSPPGPVVETQYF
TRBV25-1 | CASSDPGFHEQFF
TRBV28 | CASSLYYGYTF
TRBV2 | CASTHYGTATYEQYF
TRBV11-2 | CASSLTGAQHGNTIYF
TRBV10-2 | CASSAAGGNEQFF
TRBV5-1 | CASSLGGRIYEQYF
TRBV28 | CASWTIPGQGAQSGGYTF
TRBV28 | CASSLIGRNQPQHF
TRBV18 | CASSPNEQVPEETQYF
TRBV21-1 | CASSKGGGTQYF
TRBV5-8 | CASSLTYNPGEKLFF
TRBV5-1 | CASSWGLAGDNEQFF
TRBV28 | CASSPDSPSTDTQYF